This entry concerns a single T cell receptor (beta chain). Germline V CDR1 and CDR2: SGHAT, FQNNGV. V dropped 5 bases and J dropped 0; count of bases not matched to a gene: 10. There are 20 residues in the CDR3. This record comes from a study of response to subunit inactivated influenza vaccine. Via MiXCR, TCRdb re-called the RT-PCR reads, giving one row per CDR3 protein. The data contain around 600,000 distinct CDR3 sequences, around 11% of them seen just once; the ten biggest clones take up approximately 11%. These sequences were also reported in another study, on T cells expressing NK-cell markers. In that study: What made the TCR beta cDNA was 5'RACE template switching with UMIs. CD3+CD56+NKG2C+, CD3+CD56+NKG2C- and CD3+CD56-NKG2C+ T cells, once sorted, supplied the TCR beta repertoires.

The chain recombines TRBV11-2 with TRBJ2-1; 16 nucleotides match TRBD2. The receptor comes from a man aged 45 to 65 who received an inactivated influenza vaccine. Sample: PBMCs from blood, taken on the day of vaccination. This CDR3 is CASSTGTSGRVQSSYNEQFF. The CDR3 bases are TGTGCCAGCAGCACGGGGACTAGCGGGAGGGTCCAGAGCTCCTACAATGAGCAGTTCTTC. Together with reference TRBV11-2 and TRBJ2-1, the CDR3 gives the full variable domain: EAGVAQSPRYKIIEKRQSVAFWCNPISGHATLYWYQQILGQGPKLLIQFQNNGVVDDSQLPKDRFSAERLKGVDSTLKIQPAKLEDSAVYLCASSTGTSGRVQSSYNEQFFGPGTRLTVL.